Shown below are 17 T cell receptor beta chains from a single sample sequenced in a study of T cell responses to AZD1222 COVID-19 vaccine. Sequencing used immunoSEQ multiplex PCR; TCRdb keeps in-frame clones, though not all of them. The sample records 180,000 or so clones, roughly 90% being singletons. The sequencing used peripheral blood, collected 28 days after the second AZD1222 dose. These receptors came from an adult who received the AZD1222 COVID-19 vaccine.

The rearrangement links TRBV2 to TRBJ2-3, with D tentatively TRBD2 (5 bases). Germline V gives CDR1 SNHLY, CDR2 FYNNEI. The CDR3 is made up of 17 amino acids. Trimming left V 9 bases short and J 4 bases short, with 26 bases between. The CDR3 loop is CARPHENQLASPDTQYF. The DNA for the CDR3 is TGTGCCAGACCTCATGAAAATCAACTGGCTAGCCCAGATACGCAGTATTTT.

The V and J genes are TRBV4-2 and TRBJ2-4, with 9 positions matching TRBD2. Germline loops: CDR1 LGHNA, CDR2 YNFKEQ. CDR3 size: 17 residues. After removal of 0 bases from V and 6 bases from J, the junction contained 9 bases not matched to a gene. The CDR3 region has the DNA TGTGCCAGCAGCCAAGATGGCGGGAGGGCAAGTGTAAACATTCAGTACTTC. Translating gives CASSQDGGRASVNIQYF.

This chain joins TRBV7-9 and TRBJ2-1; 8 positions match TRBD1. CDR3 length: 13 amino acids. Trimming took 5 bases from V and 9 from J; bases not matched to a gene: 6. Germline V gene lookup returns CDR1 SEHNR and CDR2 FQNEAQ (reference sequence). CDR3 sequence reads: CASSIDRGGEQFF. For the CDR3, the DNA is TGTGCCAGCAGCATCGACAGGGGTGGTGAGCAGTTCTTC. The full variable domain, rest sourced from reference TRBV7-9 and TRBJ2-1, is DTGVSQNPRHKITKRGQNVTFRCDPISEHNRLYWYRQTLGQGPEFLTYFQNEAQLEKSRLLSDRFSAERPKGSFSTLEIQRTEQGDSAMYLCASSIDRGGEQFFGPGTRLTVL.

V usage is TRBV19 and J usage is TRBJ1-6; TRBD1 agrees at 10 bases. J gave up 6 bases and V 8 bases, and 7 bases lay outside the gene matches. The CDR3 is 15 amino acids. Germline CDR1 is LNHDA and CDR2 is SQIVND (reference sequence). CDR3 bases: TGTGCCAGTGGTGACAGGGGGCGCGGTAATTCACCCCTCCACTTT. It is translated as CASGDRGRGNSPLHF.

The chain uses TRBV10-2 and TRBJ2-7; 11 bases agree with TRBD1. Germline V gene data show CDR1 as WSHSY and CDR2 as SAAADI. CDR3 length: 12 amino acids. V dropped 8 bases and J dropped 5; count of bases not matched to a gene: 2. For the CDR3, the DNA is TGCGCCAGCGGACAGGGGGCCGACGAGCAGTACTTC. This gives the protein CASGQGADEQYF.

This clone was seen just once. V and J are TRBV11-2 and TRBJ2-2, with D perhaps matching TRBD1 or TRBD2 (6 bases each). Looked up from germline, CDR1 is SGHAT and CDR2 is FQNNGV. The CDR3 loop spans 15 amino acids. V was shortened by 5 bases and J by 5 bases, with 15 bases between the two germline ends. The CDR3 sequence: CASSPSRGRTGELFF. Written as DNA, the CDR3 is TGTGCCAGCAGCCCCAGCCGGGGGCGGACCGGGGAGCTGTTTTTT.

The V call is TRBV30, the J call TRBJ1-5; 8 bases map to TRBD1. Germline trimming cut 8 bases from V and 7 bases from J; bases unmatched to any gene: 13. Germline V lookup: CDR1 GTSNPN, CDR2 SVGIG (reference sequence). The CDR3 runs 14 residues. In DNA form, the CDR3 reads TGTGCCGGACAATTTGGGACAGGAGGCCAGCCCCAGCATTTT. Translating gives CAGQFGTGGQPQHF.

The chain recombines TRBV21-1 with TRBJ1-5. TRBV21-1 is deemed a pseudogene. This CDR3 contains 14 residues. CDR3 amino acids: CASTGQRTNQPQHF. The CDR3 DNA is TGTGCCAGCACCGGGCAGCGAACCAATCAGCCCCAGCATTTT.

The rearrangement uses TRBV24-1 and TRBJ2-1, with D uncertain. Trimming removed 3 bases from V and 10 bases from J, with 12 bases in between. The CDR3 has 13 amino acids. Germline assignment: CDR1 KGHDR and CDR2 SFDVKD. As DNA, the CDR3 is TGTGCCACCAGTGATAAGCGTGGGAAAGAGCAGTTCTTC. It codes for CATSDKRGKEQFF.

V usage is TRBV25-1 and J usage is TRBJ2-2; D gene ambiguous. This CDR3 spans 14 amino acids. V was pared by 6 bases and J by 4 bases, with 12 bases between. Germline-derived CDR1 and CDR2 are MGHDK and SYGVNS. DNA for the CDR3: TGTGCCAGCAGCGCTGCAGGTACCACCGGGGAGCTGTTTTTT. This sequence encodes CASSAAGTTGELFF.

The chain uses TRBV5-1 and TRBJ2-3, with D possibly matching TRBD1 (5 bases). V was trimmed by 2 bases and J by 0 bases, leaving 10 bases between them. Germline V CDR1 and CDR2: SGHRS, YFSETQ. The CDR3 totals 15 residues. The CDR3, as DNA: TGCGCCAGCAGCTTACAGGAGAAAAGCACAGATACGCAGTATTTT. It encodes CASSLQEKSTDTQYF.

The chain uses TRBV7-2 and TRBJ1-1; TRBD1 might be the D (6 bases). Between the trimmed V and J ends, which lost 4 bases and 1 base, there was a span of 22 bases. Germline loops: CDR1 SGHTA, CDR2 FQGNSA. This CDR3 has 18 residues. This CDR3 is CASSYTTFPGQRNTEAFF. The CDR3 region has the DNA TGTGCCAGCAGCTATACTACCTTCCCGGGACAAAGGAACACTGAAGCTTTCTTT.

This clone has a single count. This chain connects TRBV3-1 (or the pseudogene TRBV3-2) to TRBJ2-1; TRBD2 matches at 9 bases. The CDR3 is made up of 13 amino acids. With 3 bases clipped from V and 9 bases from J, the junction kept 3 bases outside the gene matches. CDR1 is LGHDT and CDR2 is YNNKEL in the germline V gene (reference sequence). CDR3 in amino acids: CASSHLSGGEQFF. The DNA for the CDR3 is TGTGCCAGCAGCCACCTTAGCGGGGGTGAGCAGTTCTTC.

This chain joins TRBV27 and TRBJ1-5; D may be TRBD1 (6 bases). This CDR3 spans 15 amino acids. Looked up from germline, CDR1 is MNHEY and CDR2 is SMNVEV (reference sequence). V lost 6 bases to trimming and J lost 7 bases, with 19 bases between them. The CDR3 is CASSSYIGGRQPQHF. The CDR3 nucleotides are TGTGCCAGCAGCTCTTATATCGGGGGCAGACAGCCCCAGCATTTT.

This chain connects TRBV4-3 to TRBJ2-7; TRBD2 is a possible D gene (5 bases). V was shortened by 4 bases and J by 6 bases, with 13 bases between the two germline ends. This CDR3 spans 13 amino acids. Germline V gives CDR1 LGHNA, CDR2 YSLEER. CDR3 protein: CASSLSRGSEQYF. CDR3 coding DNA: TGCGCCAGCAGCCTTTCCCGGGGTAGCGAGCAGTACTTC.

V is TRBV9 and J is TRBJ2-1; TRBD2 is a possible D gene (5 bases). Trimming cost V 0 bases and J 10 bases, with 11 bases left between them. The CDR3 is 13 residues long. The germline V gene has CDR1 SGDLS and CDR2 YYNGEE. The CDR3 protein is CASSVGVRGEQFF. As DNA, the CDR3 is TGTGCCAGCAGCGTAGGAGTCCGAGGGGAGCAGTTCTTC.

The chain recombines TRBV6-5 with TRBJ1-4, with unresolved D. The germline V gene encodes CDR1 MNHEY and CDR2 SVGAGI. The germline V and J ends were trimmed by 6 bases and 8 bases, with 13 bases remaining between them. The CDR3 sequence is 13 residues long. The CDR3 sequence is CASSSQGREKLFF. The CDR3 DNA reads as TGTGCCAGCAGCTCTCAAGGGAGGGAAAAACTGTTTTTT.